This T cell receptor (beta chain) comes out of a study of naive and memory T cell subsets. In this sample, this clonotype turned up many times. This CDR3 has 17 residues. Ligated cDNA underwent four rounds of PCR with nested alpha and beta constant region primers and SP2. From the 5' RACE reads, TCRdb called clonotypes with MiXCR, one entry per CDR3 protein. The data hold approximately 52,000 distinct CDR3 sequences, with approximately 4.5% observed a single time. A UMI-containing oligonucleotide was joined by 3' ligation to the TCR cDNA template. The TCR was taken from a female donor in good health. V and J are TRBV12-2 and TRBJ2-5; the D call of TRBD1 is as the table states it, not checked on the DNA. TRBV12-2 is shown as a pseudogene. CDR3 coding DNA: TGTGCAAGTCGCTCCCCCGTTGGGCCAGAGTACCAAGAGACCCAGTACTTC. Translated: CASRSPVGPEYQETQYF.